This is a list of T cell receptor beta chains from one sample in a study of cytomegalovirus exposure and HLA in healthy donors. Sequencing used immunoSEQ multiplex PCR; TCRdb keeps in-frame clones, though not all of them. Recorded for this sample: about 160,000 clones. Material: PBMCs. These receptors came from a woman aged 45-65 years in good health and CMV-seronegative. The CDR3 runs from the conserved cysteine through the conserved F or W. Each record gives: J gene, D gene, V gene, CDR3 DNA, CDR3 protein. D genes are given only for firm matches.

J gene: TRBJ1-2; D gene: .; V gene: TRBV19; CDR3 DNA: TGTGCCAGTAGTGGGAGGCAGCCTAACTATGGCTACACCTTC; CDR3 protein: CASSGRQPNYGYTF
J gene: TRBJ1-5; D gene: .; V gene: TRBV19; CDR3 DNA: TGTGCCAGTAGTACCCCTTTCAGACAGGGCAATCAGCCCCAGCATTTT; CDR3 protein: CASSTPFRQGNQPQHF
J gene: TRBJ2-7; D gene: TRBD1; V gene: TRBV15; CDR3 DNA: TGTGCCACCAGCACGAACAGGGGATCCTACGAGCAGTACTTC; CDR3 protein: CATSTNRGSYEQYF
J gene: TRBJ2-5; D gene: .; V gene: TRBV5-1; CDR3 DNA: TGCGCCAGCAGCCCTGCGGGGATGTCCGAAGAGACCCAGTACTTC; CDR3 protein: CASSPAGMSEETQYF
J gene: TRBJ2-3; D gene: TRBD2; V gene: TRBV19; CDR3 DNA: TGTGCCAGTAGCTACCTCCGGGGGGGCGGCACAGATACGCAGTATTTT; CDR3 protein: CASSYLRGGGTDTQYF
J gene: TRBJ2-7; D gene: TRBD2; V gene: TRBV5-1; CDR3 DNA: TGCGCCAGCAGCTTTATTGGGACTAGCGTTGGGGACGAGCAGTACTTC; CDR3 protein: CASSFIGTSVGDEQYF
J gene: TRBJ2-1; D gene: .; V gene: TRBV15; CDR3 DNA: TGTGCCACCAGCAGCGGGGGGCCGGGGTTTGACAATGAGCAGTTCTTC; CDR3 protein: CATSSGGPGFDNEQFF
J gene: TRBJ1-2; D gene: .; V gene: TRBV18; CDR3 DNA: TGTGCCAGCTCACCTCCCGCGGCACAGGGTGTCTATGGCTACACCTTC; CDR3 protein: CASSPPAAQGVYGYTF
J gene: TRBJ1-4; D gene: .; V gene: TRBV2; CDR3 DNA: TGTGCCAGTGAGAGGGAGGGAATGAGTGAAAAACTGTTTTTT; CDR3 protein: CASEREGMSEKLFF
J gene: TRBJ2-7; D gene: .; V gene: TRBV14; CDR3 DNA: TGTGCCAGCAGCCCCATGTCGGGGGACCTGGTCTCCTACGAGCAGTACTTC; CDR3 protein: CASSPMSGDLVSYEQYF
J gene: TRBJ2-6; D gene: .; V gene: TRBV28; CDR3 DNA: TGTGCCAGCAGTTTATTTCAGGGGTCTGGGGCCAACGTCCTGACTTTC; CDR3 protein: CASSLFQGSGANVLTF
J gene: TRBJ1-2; D gene: TRBD1; V gene: TRBV4-2; CDR3 DNA: TGTGCCAGCAGCCCCGATTGGGACAGGGGCTACACCTTC; CDR3 protein: CASSPDWDRGYTF
J gene: TRBJ1-5; D gene: .; V gene: TRBV15; CDR3 DNA: TGTGCCACCAGCCGAGGGGGGGGGAATGCGGAGCCCCAGCATTTT; CDR3 protein: CATSRGGGNAEPQHF
J gene: TRBJ1-4; D gene: .; V gene: TRBV10-3; CDR3 DNA: TGTGCCACCCAAGAAAACAGGGATGCGGCAACTAATGAAAAACTGTTTTTT; CDR3 protein: CATQENRDAATNEKLFF
J gene: TRBJ2-7; D gene: TRBD1; V gene: TRBV5-1; CDR3 DNA: TGCGCCAGCAGCCTCCGGGACAGGGAGGGCGAGCAGTACTTC; CDR3 protein: CASSLRDREGEQYF
J gene: TRBJ1-6; D gene: .; V gene: TRBV5-1; CDR3 DNA: TGCGCCAGAAGCACACTATCCTCCTCAGATTCACCCCTCCACTTT; CDR3 protein: CARSTLSSSDSPLHF
J gene: TRBJ2-5; D gene: TRBD2; V gene: TRBV18; CDR3 DNA: TGTGCCAGCTCACCAGGGACTAGCGGGTTGGAGACCCAGTACTTC; CDR3 protein: CASSPGTSGLETQYF
J gene: TRBJ2-7; D gene: .; V gene: TRBV27; CDR3 DNA: TGTGCCAGCAGTTTAGGGCTAGCCCCTTACGAGCAGTACTTC; CDR3 protein: CASSLGLAPYEQYF
J gene: TRBJ2-5; D gene: .; V gene: TRBV6-1; CDR3 DNA: TGTGCCAGCAGTGAATATGGGGGGGCAGAGACCCAGTACTTC; CDR3 protein: CASSEYGGAETQYF
J gene: TRBJ2-1; D gene: .; V gene: TRBV19; CDR3 DNA: TGTGCCAGTAGTATCTATGAAGCGGTTAGCTCCTACAATGAGCAGTTCTTC; CDR3 protein: CASSIYEAVSSYNEQFF
J gene: TRBJ2-7; D gene: .; V gene: TRBV28; CDR3 DNA: TGTGCCAGCAGTTTATCAGGCAGGGGAGCCTACGAGCAGTACTTC; CDR3 protein: CASSLSGRGAYEQYF
J gene: TRBJ2-7; D gene: TRBD2; V gene: TRBV7-6; CDR3 DNA: TGTGCCAGCAGCTTACTCCAAGCGGGGTTCTACGAGCAGTACTTC; CDR3 protein: CASSLLQAGFYEQYF
J gene: TRBJ2-2; D gene: TRBD2; V gene: TRBV6-5; CDR3 DNA: TGTGCCAGCATTCCCGGGGGGACCGGGGAGCTGTTTTTT; CDR3 protein: CASIPGGTGELFF
J gene: TRBJ2-4; D gene: TRBD2; V gene: TRBV28; CDR3 DNA: TGTGCCAGCATCCTAGCGGGGGGCAACATTCAGTACTTC; CDR3 protein: CASILAGGNIQYF
J gene: TRBJ1-1; D gene: .; V gene: TRBV5-1; CDR3 DNA: TGCGCCAGCAGCTTGTATAACGGTGAGGACACTGAAGCTTTCTTT; CDR3 protein: CASSLYNGEDTEAFF
J gene: TRBJ2-6; D gene: TRBD2; V gene: TRBV6-1; CDR3 DNA: TGTGCCAGCAGTGAACGAGCGGGGGGATTCTCTGGGGCCAACGTCCTGACTTTC; CDR3 protein: CASSERAGGFSGANVLTF
J gene: TRBJ2-1; D gene: TRBD2; V gene: TRBV9; CDR3 DNA: TGTGCCAGCAGCGTAGAGGGAGGGTCGTACAATGAGCAGTTCTTC; CDR3 protein: CASSVEGGSYNEQFF
J gene: TRBJ2-7; D gene: TRBD2; V gene: TRBV18; CDR3 DNA: TGTGCCAGCTCCTGGACTAGCGGGAGGAGTCCCGAGCAGTACTTC; CDR3 protein: CASSWTSGRSPEQYF
J gene: TRBJ1-5; D gene: .; V gene: TRBV6-1; CDR3 DNA: TGTGCCAGCAGTGTTGGGAGAATGGGCAATCAGCCCCAGCATTTT; CDR3 protein: CASSVGRMGNQPQHF
J gene: TRBJ1-2; D gene: TRBD1; V gene: TRBV5-1; CDR3 DNA: TGCGCCAGCAGCCTCCGAGGACAGGGGATAGATGGCTACACCTTC; CDR3 protein: CASSLRGQGIDGYTF
J gene: TRBJ2-3; D gene: .; V gene: TRBV25-1; CDR3 DNA: TGTGCCAGCAGTCGACTGGCGACCGACACAGATACGCAGTATTTT; CDR3 protein: CASSRLATDTDTQYF
J gene: TRBJ1-1; D gene: .; V gene: TRBV18; CDR3 DNA: TGTGCCAGCTCACCCCCAGCAACAGGGTTGAACACTGAAGCTTTCTTT; CDR3 protein: CASSPPATGLNTEAFF
J gene: TRBJ1-2; D gene: .; V gene: TRBV7-9; CDR3 DNA: TGTGCCAGCCCCCTTAGGGGGACTAACTATGGCTACACCTTC; CDR3 protein: CASPLRGTNYGYTF
J gene: TRBJ2-7; D gene: .; V gene: TRBV30; CDR3 DNA: TGTGCCTGGAGCCGCGACAGGGAGGTGACCTACGAGCAGTACTTC; CDR3 protein: CAWSRDREVTYEQYF
J gene: TRBJ2-5; D gene: TRBD2; V gene: TRBV14; CDR3 DNA: TGTGCCAGCAGCCAAGTGGGTAGCGGGGGGAGAGAGACCCAGTACTTC; CDR3 protein: CASSQVGSGGRETQYF
J gene: TRBJ2-1; D gene: TRBD2; V gene: TRBV9; CDR3 DNA: TGTGCCAGCAGCGTAGGGGCTAGCGGGGGGGCCACGTCCTACAATGAGCAGTTCTTC; CDR3 protein: CASSVGASGGATSYNEQFF
J gene: TRBJ2-7; D gene: .; V gene: TRBV5-1; CDR3 DNA: TGCGCCAGCAGCTTGACAGGTACCTCCTACGAGCAGTACTTC; CDR3 protein: CASSLTGTSYEQYF
J gene: TRBJ2-5; D gene: .; V gene: TRBV7-2; CDR3 DNA: TGTGCCAGCAGCTTAGTATTGAGGGAAGAGACCCAGTACTTC; CDR3 protein: CASSLVLREETQYF
J gene: TRBJ2-2; D gene: .; V gene: TRBV19; CDR3 DNA: TGTGCCAGTAGACGAGGGAGTATCGGCACCGGGGAGCTGTTTTTT; CDR3 protein: CASRRGSIGTGELFF
J gene: TRBJ2-5; D gene: TRBD1; V gene: TRBV10-3; CDR3 DNA: TGTGCCATCAGCCAAGGACAGGGGAAAGAGACCCAGTACTTC; CDR3 protein: CAISQGQGKETQYF
J gene: TRBJ1-2; D gene: .; V gene: TRBV28; CDR3 DNA: TGTGCCAGCAGTACAAACTATGGCTACACCTTC; CDR3 protein: CASSTNYGYTF
J gene: TRBJ1-5; D gene: .; V gene: TRBV29-1; CDR3 DNA: TGCAGCGTTCAGGGCCATAGCAATCAGCCCCAGCATTTT; CDR3 protein: CSVQGHSNQPQHF
J gene: TRBJ1-1; D gene: .; V gene: TRBV6-5; CDR3 DNA: TGTGCCAGCGTAGGACAGCTGAACACTGAAGCTTTCTTT; CDR3 protein: CASVGQLNTEAFF
J gene: TRBJ1-2; D gene: TRBD1; V gene: TRBV28; CDR3 DNA: TGTGCCAGCAAAGCTCCCGGGACAGGGGTCAGCCATGGCTACACCTTC; CDR3 protein: CASKAPGTGVSHGYTF